A selection of T cell receptor beta chains follows, all from one sample in a study of cytotoxic CD8 clonotypes in ibrutinib-treated CLL. The protocol was immunoSEQ multiplex PCR, while the TCRdb copy is restricted to in-frame clones and leaves out a portion. Of roughly 330,000 clones listed, about 61% are singletons. Sample: PBMCs, taken after 36 months of ibrutinib treatment. The source is a human donor with chronic lymphocytic leukemia. The CDR3 runs from the conserved cysteine through the conserved F or W. The D gene is left open where the match is weak. Clone size appears in some rows only: once, few, many, or a class for an expanded clone.

cdr3_nt: TGTGCCAGCAGCGTAGAGCCAGGCAACACTGAAGCTTTCTTT; cdr3_aa: CASSVEPGNTEAFF; j_call: TRBJ1-1; clone_size: .; v_call: TRBV9; d_call: .
cdr3_nt: TGTGCCAGCAGTGAATCGGGAACCATCTATGGCTACACCTTC; cdr3_aa: CASSESGTIYGYTF; j_call: TRBJ1-2; clone_size: few; v_call: TRBV2; d_call: .
cdr3_nt: TGTGCCATCAGTGAACAAAGCGGGAGCTTTGCAGATACGCAGTATTTT; cdr3_aa: CAISEQSGSFADTQYF; j_call: TRBJ2-3; clone_size: .; v_call: TRBV10-3; d_call: TRBD2
cdr3_nt: TGTGCCAGCAGCTTAGGTTCGGGAAGCTCCTACGAGCAGTACTTC; cdr3_aa: CASSLGSGSSYEQYF; j_call: TRBJ2-7; clone_size: .; v_call: TRBV13; d_call: .
cdr3_nt: TGTGCCAGCAGCACCCGACCAAATCAGCCCCAGCATTTT; cdr3_aa: CASSTRPNQPQHF; j_call: TRBJ1-5; clone_size: once; v_call: TRBV5-4; d_call: .
cdr3_nt: TGTGCCAGCAGCTCCTTCGGACAGGGGTATTTTCCTGAAGCTTTCTTT; cdr3_aa: CASSSFGQGYFPEAFF; j_call: TRBJ1-1; clone_size: .; v_call: TRBV28; d_call: TRBD1
cdr3_nt: TGTGCCAGCAGCCAATGGCTCCTAGCAGGCCCCGGGGAGCTGTTTTTT; cdr3_aa: CASSQWLLAGPGELFF; j_call: TRBJ2-2; clone_size: .; v_call: TRBV14; d_call: .
cdr3_nt: TGTGCCAGCAGTGAACACAGGGGGCACGGCGGGGAGCTGTTTTTT; cdr3_aa: CASSEHRGHGGELFF; j_call: TRBJ2-2; clone_size: few; v_call: TRBV28; d_call: TRBD1
cdr3_nt: TGTGCCAGCAGCGGCGACCCGCTAGGGGGTGAGCAGTTCTTC; cdr3_aa: CASSGDPLGGEQFF; j_call: TRBJ2-1; clone_size: .; v_call: TRBV9; d_call: .
cdr3_nt: TGTGCCAGCAGCATACAGGATTACGGGGAGCTGTTTTTT; cdr3_aa: CASSIQDYGELFF; j_call: TRBJ2-2; clone_size: .; v_call: TRBV7-9; d_call: .
cdr3_nt: TGTGCCAGCTCACCCGCCAGCGAAGCTTTCTTT; cdr3_aa: CASSPASEAFF; j_call: TRBJ1-1; clone_size: .; v_call: TRBV18; d_call: .
cdr3_nt: TGCGCCAGCAGCTTGGCCCAAAACCCCGGCGAGCAGTACTTC; cdr3_aa: CASSLAQNPGEQYF; j_call: TRBJ2-7; clone_size: .; v_call: TRBV5-1; d_call: .
cdr3_nt: TGTGCCAGCAGCCAAGATCAGGACAGGGGTAACCACGAGCAGTACTTC; cdr3_aa: CASSQDQDRGNHEQYF; j_call: TRBJ2-7; clone_size: .; v_call: TRBV14; d_call: TRBD1